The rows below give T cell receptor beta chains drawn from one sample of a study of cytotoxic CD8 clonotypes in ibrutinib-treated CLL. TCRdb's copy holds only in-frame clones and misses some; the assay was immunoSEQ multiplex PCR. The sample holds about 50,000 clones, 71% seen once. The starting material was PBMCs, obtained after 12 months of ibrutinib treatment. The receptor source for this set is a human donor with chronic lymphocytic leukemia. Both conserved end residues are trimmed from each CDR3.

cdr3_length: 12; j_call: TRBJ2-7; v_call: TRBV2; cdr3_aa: ASSYRDRSYEQY
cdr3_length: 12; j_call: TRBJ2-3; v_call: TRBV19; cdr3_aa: ASKLRGSADTQY
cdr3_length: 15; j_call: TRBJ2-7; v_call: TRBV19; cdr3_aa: ASSNQAGGSGGYEQY
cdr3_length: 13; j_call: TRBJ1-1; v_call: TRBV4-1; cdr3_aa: ASSLQPTGNTEAF
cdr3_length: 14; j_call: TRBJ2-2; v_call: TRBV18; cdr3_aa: ASSLQAPTNTGELF
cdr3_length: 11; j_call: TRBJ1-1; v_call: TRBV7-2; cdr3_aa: ASSLRSGTEAF
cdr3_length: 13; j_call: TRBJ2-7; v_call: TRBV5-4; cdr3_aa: ASSSGQGFSYEQY
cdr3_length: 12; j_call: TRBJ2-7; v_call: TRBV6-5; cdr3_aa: ASSRPGLAYEQY
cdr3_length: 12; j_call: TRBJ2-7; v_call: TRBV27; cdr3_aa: ASSLSSGGFGQY
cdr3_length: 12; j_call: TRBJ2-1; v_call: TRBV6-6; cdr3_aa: ASSYDGSWNEQF
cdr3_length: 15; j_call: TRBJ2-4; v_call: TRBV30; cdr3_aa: AWRPVGGQTMGNIQY
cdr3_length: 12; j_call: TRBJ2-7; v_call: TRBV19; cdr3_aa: ASNERGGTYEQY
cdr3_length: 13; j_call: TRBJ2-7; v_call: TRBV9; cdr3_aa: ASSVGSTGAYEQY
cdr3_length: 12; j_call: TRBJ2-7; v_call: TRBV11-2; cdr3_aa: ASRRDPRSYEQY
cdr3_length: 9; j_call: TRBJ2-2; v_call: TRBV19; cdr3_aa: ASSISGELF
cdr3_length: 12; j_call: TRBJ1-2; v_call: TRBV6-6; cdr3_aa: ASSYGGTAYGYT
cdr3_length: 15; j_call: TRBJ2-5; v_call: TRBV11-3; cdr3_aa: ASSLGVAGGHQETQY
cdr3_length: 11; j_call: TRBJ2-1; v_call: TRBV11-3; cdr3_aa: ASSRGTYNEQF
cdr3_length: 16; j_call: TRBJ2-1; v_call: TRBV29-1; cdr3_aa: SVVRTAASGTSLREQF
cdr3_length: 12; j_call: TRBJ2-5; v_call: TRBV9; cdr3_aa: ASSVFSGQETQY
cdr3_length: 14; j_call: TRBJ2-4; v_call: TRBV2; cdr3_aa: ASSGQGRVTKNIQY
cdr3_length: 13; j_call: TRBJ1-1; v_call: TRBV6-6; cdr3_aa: ASRPLLGSGTEAF
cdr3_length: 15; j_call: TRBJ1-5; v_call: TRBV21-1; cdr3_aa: ASSKAAGQGQSQPQH
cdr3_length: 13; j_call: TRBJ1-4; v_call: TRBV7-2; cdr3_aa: ASSLRLGQEKKLF
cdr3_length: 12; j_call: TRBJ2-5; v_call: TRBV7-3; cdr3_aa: ASSPQGNQETQY
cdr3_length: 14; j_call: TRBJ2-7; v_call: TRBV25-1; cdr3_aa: ASSRPGLAGAGEQY
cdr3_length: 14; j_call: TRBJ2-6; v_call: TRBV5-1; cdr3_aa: ASSWGTATGANVLT
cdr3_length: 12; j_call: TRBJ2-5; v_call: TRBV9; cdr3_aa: ASSAEGGRETQY
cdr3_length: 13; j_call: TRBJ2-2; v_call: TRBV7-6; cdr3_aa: ASSRTGANTGELF
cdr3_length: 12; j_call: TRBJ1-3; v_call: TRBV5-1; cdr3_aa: ASSPDPSGNTIY
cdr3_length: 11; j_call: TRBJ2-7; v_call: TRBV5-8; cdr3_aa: ASSPPGGFEQY
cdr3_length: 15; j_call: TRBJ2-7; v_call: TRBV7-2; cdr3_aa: ASSPKRGGALVYEQY
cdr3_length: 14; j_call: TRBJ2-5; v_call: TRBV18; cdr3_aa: ASSPSTSGGQETQY
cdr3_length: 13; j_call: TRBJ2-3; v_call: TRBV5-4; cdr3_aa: ASSLGSGATDTQY
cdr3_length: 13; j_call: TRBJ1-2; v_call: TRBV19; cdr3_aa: ASSIALGRDSAWT
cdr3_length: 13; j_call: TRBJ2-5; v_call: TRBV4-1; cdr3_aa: ASSQGQGIGETQY
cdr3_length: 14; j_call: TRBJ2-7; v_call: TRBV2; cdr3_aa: ASSPTGGGRAGEQY
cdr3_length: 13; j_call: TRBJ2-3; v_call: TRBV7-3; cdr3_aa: ASSLVPGTTDTQY
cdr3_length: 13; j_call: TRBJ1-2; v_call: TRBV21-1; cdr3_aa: ASSKGAGGGYGYT
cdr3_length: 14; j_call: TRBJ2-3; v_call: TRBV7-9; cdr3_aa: ASSLAGRTSTDTQY
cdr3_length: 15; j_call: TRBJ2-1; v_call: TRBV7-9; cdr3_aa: ASSFPGLAGVNNEQF
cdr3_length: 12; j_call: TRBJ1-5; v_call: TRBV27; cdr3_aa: ASSSAQGNQPQH
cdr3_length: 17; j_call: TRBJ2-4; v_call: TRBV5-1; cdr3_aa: ASAADGLAGGPAKNIQY
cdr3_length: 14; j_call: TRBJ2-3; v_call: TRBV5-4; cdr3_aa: ASSPLGGGAADTQY
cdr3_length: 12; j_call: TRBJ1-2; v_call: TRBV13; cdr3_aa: ASSLYSGPGGYT
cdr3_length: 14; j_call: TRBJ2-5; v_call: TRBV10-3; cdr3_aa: AISGLAGGVQETQY
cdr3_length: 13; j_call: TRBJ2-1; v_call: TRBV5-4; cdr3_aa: ASSLGAGINNEQF
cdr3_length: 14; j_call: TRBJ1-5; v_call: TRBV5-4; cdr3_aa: ASSSGGLRNNQPQH